This TCR beta chain was retrieved from a study of Graves' ophthalmopathy and Graves' hyperthyroidism. Diagnosis was based on clinical symptoms, serum thyroxine, TRAb, thyroid ultrasound and orbital computed tomography. With regard to this clonotype: What it binds is not known.

Transcripts of RNA were the source for amplifying TCR beta CDR3 regions. Amplification began with first-round RT-PCR using HTBI primers, then second-round multiplex PCR was performed. Each CDR3 protein is one row after TCRdb ran MiXCR on the multiplex PCR reads. The sample has 620,000 or so distinct CDR3 sequences, about a fifth seen once; the top ten hold roughly 6.9%. The study's findings and limits: Detection in blood was also observed for most expanded thyroid clonotypes above 0.001 frequency. In separating ophthalmopathy from stable hyperthyroidism, a 13-signature model achieved about 90% sensitivity and about 80% specificity.

V lost 8 bases to trimming and J lost 5 bases, with 10 bases between them. CDR3 length equals 12 residues. Germline V gene sequence: CDR1 SGHTA, CDR2 FQGNSA. The source material was peripheral blood. The chain carries TRBV7-2 and TRBJ1-5, with a tentative D call TRBD1 (6 bases). The sequence came from a woman aged 18-29 years with stable Graves' hyperthyroidism. Some clones in this sample may be carry-over from other donors' samples. The CDR3 loop reads CASSRQDQPQHF. The CDR3 DNA sequence: TGTGCCAGCTCACGACAGGATCAGCCCCAGCATTTT.